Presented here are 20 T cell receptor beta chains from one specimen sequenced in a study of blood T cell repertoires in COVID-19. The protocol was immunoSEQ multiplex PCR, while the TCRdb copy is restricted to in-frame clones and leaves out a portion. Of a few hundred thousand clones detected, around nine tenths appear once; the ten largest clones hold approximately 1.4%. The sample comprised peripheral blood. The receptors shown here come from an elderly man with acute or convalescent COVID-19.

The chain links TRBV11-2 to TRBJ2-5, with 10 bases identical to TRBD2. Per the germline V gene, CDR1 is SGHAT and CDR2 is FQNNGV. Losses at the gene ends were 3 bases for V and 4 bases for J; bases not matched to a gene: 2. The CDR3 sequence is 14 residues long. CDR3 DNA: TGTGCCAGCAGCTTTCAGCGGGAGGGAGAGACCCAGTACTTC. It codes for CASSFQREGETQYF.

The CDR3 loop is CASSSGQNTEAFF. For the CDR3, the DNA is TGTGCCAGCAGCTCGGGACAAAACACTGAAGCTTTCTTT. The chain has TRBV5-8 and TRBJ1-1; a possible D gene is TRBD1 (6 bases). V was cut by 3 bases and J by 2 bases, with 8 bases left in between. The CDR3 consists of 13 residues. Germline V gene data show CDR1 as SGHTS and CDR2 as YDEGEE.

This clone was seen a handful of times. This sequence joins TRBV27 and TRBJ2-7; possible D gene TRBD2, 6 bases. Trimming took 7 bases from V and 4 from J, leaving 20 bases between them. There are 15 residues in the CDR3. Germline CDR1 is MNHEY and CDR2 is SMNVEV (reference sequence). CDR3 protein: CASTKSPGGFYEQYF. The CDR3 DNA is TGTGCCAGCACAAAAAGCCCCGGGGGTTTTTACGAGCAGTACTTC.

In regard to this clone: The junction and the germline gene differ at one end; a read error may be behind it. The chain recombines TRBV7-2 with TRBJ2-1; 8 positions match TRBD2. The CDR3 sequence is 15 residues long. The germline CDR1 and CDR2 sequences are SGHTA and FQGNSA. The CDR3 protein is CASSIAREGRGEQFF. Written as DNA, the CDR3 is TGTGCCAGCAGCATAGCCCGGGAGGGCCGTGGTGAGCAGTTCTTC. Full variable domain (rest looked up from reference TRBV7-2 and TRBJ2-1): GAGVSQSPSNKVTEKGKDVELRCDPISGHTALYWYRQSLGQGLEFLIYFQGNSAPDKSGLPSDRFSAERTGGSVSTLTIQRTQQEDSAVYLCASSIAREGRGEQFFGPGTRLTVL.

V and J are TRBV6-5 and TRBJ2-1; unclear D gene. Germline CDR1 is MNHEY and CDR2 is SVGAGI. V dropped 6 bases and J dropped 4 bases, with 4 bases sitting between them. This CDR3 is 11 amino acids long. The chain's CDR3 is CASSVYNEQFF. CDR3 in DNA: TGTGCCAGCAGCGTATACAATGAGCAGTTCTTC.

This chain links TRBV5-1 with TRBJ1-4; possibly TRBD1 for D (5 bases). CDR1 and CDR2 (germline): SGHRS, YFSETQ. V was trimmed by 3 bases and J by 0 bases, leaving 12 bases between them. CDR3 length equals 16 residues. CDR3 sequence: CASSYRTISTNEKLFF. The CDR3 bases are TGCGCCAGCAGCTACCGGACAATTTCAACTAATGAAAAACTGTTTTTT.

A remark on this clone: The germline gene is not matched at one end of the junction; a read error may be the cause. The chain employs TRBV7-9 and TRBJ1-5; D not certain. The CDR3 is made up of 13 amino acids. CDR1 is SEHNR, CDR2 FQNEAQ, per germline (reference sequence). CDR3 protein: CASSLAREQPQHF. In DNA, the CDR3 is TGTGCCAGCAGCCTAGCTAGGGAGCAGCCCCAGCATTTT.

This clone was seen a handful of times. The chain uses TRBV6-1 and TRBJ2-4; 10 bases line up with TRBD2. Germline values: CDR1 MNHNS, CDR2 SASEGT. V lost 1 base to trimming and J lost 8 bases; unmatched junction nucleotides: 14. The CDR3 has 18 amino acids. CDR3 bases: TGTGCCAGCAGTGAAGGGATCAGGAGTAGCGGGAGGAGGGACATTCAGTACTTC. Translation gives CASSEGIRSSGRRDIQYF.

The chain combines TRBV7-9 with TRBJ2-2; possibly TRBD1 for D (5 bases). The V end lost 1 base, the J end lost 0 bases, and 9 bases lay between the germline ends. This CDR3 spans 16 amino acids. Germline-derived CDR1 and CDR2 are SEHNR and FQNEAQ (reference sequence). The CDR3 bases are TGTGCCAGCAGCTTAGGACAGCCAACGAACACCGGGGAGCTGTTTTTT. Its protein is CASSLGQPTNTGELFF.

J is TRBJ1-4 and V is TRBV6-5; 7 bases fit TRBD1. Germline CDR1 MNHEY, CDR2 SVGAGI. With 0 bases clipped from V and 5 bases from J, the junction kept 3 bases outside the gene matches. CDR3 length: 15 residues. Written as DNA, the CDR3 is TGTGCCAGCAGTTACTCAGGGGGCGAAAATGAAAAACTGTTTTTT. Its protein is CASSYSGGENEKLFF.

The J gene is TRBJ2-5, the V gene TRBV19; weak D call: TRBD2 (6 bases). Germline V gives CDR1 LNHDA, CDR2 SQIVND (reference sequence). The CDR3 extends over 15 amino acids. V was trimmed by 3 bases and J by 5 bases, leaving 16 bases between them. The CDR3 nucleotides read TGTGCCAGTAGTATGGGGACTTTCATAGGGGAGACCCAGTACTTC. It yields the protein CASSMGTFIGETQYF.

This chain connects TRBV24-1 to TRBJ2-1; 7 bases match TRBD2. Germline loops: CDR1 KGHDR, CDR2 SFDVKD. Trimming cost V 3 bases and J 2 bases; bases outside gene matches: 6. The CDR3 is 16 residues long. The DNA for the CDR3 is TGTGCCACCAGTGATCAGAAAGCGGGGACCTACAATGAGCAGTTCTTC. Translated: CATSDQKAGTYNEQFF.

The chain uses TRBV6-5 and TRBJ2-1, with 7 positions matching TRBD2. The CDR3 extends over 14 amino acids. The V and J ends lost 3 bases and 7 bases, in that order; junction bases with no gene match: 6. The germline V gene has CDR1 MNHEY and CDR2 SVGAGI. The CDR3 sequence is CASSYRREWNEQFF. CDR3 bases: TGTGCCAGCAGTTATAGGCGGGAGTGGAATGAGCAGTTCTTC.

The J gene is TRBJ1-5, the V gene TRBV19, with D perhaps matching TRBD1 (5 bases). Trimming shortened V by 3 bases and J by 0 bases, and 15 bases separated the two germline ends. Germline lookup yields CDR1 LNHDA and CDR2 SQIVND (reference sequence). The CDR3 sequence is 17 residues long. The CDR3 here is CASSILGQARSNQPQHF. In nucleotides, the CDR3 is TGTGCCAGTAGTATTCTGGGGCAAGCGCGTAGCAATCAGCCCCAGCATTTT.

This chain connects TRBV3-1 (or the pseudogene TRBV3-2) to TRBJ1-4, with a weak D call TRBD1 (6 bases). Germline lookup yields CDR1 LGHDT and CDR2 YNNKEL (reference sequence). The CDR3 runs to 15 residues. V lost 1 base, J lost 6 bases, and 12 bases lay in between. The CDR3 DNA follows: TGTGCCAGCAGCCAAGGGGGGGGCGTTTATGAAAAACTGTTTTTT. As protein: CASSQGGGVYEKLFF.

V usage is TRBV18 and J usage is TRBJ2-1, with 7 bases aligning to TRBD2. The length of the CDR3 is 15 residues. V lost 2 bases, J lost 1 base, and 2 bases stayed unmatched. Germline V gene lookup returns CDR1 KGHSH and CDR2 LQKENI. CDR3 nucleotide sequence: TGTGCCAGCTCACCAGGGGGGGTTTCCTACAATGAGCAGTTCTTC. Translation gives CASSPGGVSYNEQFF.

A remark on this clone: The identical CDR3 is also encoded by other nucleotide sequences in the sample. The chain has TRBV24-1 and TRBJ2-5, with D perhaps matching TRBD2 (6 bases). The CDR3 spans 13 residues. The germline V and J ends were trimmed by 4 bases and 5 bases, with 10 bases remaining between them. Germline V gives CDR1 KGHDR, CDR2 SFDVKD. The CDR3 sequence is CATSEAGRETQYF. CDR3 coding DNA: TGTGCCACCAGTGAGGCAGGGAGGGAGACCCAGTACTTC.

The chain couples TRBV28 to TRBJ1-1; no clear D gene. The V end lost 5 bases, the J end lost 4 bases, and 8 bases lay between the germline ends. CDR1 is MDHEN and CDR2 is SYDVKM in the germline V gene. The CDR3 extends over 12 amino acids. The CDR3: CASSLESTEAFF. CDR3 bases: TGTGCCAGCAGTCTGGAGAGCACTGAAGCTTTCTTT. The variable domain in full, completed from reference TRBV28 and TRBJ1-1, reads DVKVTQSSRYLVKRTGEKVFLECVQDMDHENMFWYRQDPGLGLRLIYFSYDVKMKEKGDIPEGYSVSREKKERFSLILESASTNQTSMYLCASSLESTEAFFGQGTRLTVV.

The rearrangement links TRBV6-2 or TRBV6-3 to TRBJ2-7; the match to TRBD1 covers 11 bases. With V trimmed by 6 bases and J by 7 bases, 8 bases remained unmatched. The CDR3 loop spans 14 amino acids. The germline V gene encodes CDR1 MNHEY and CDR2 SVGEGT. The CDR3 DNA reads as TGTGCCAGCAGCGGGGACAGGGGGGAAGTAGAGCAGTACTTC. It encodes CASSGDRGEVEQYF.

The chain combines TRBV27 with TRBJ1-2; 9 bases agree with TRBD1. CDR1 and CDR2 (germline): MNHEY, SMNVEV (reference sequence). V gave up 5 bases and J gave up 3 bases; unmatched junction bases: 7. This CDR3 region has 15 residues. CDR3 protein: CASSLYRGHDYGYTF. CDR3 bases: TGTGCCAGCAGTCTCTACAGGGGGCACGACTATGGCTACACCTTC.